The clone carrying this T cell receptor beta chain was detected only a few times. Its antigen is unknown. Per individual sample, total RNA of at least 5.5 micrograms was extracted. The sample comes from a study of blood T cells in healthy people across ages. Study-level findings and limits: The donors' CMV status was not determined, possibly confounding changes in expanded clonotypes.

Next came a second PCR, run for roughly 6 to 11 cycles, which used a sample-barcoded 5' primer along with a J-beta primer mix. MiXCR, run by TCRdb on the 5' RACE reads, gives a single entry per CDR3 protein. The profile shows about 1.5 million distinct CDR3 sequences, roughly 43% of them singletons. The V gene lost 6 bases and the J gene lost 3 bases, with 16 bases spanning the gap. CDR1 is ENHRY, CDR2 SYGVKD, per germline. This CDR3 spans 15 amino acids. The specimen sequenced was blood. The V gene is TRBV10-3, the J gene TRBJ2-3; D gene uncertain. The TCR comes from a woman under 30 in good health. The CDR3 DNA is TGTGCCATCAGCCTCGGCCGGGTTGGGACAGATACGCAGTATTTT. Protein: CAISLGRVGTDTQYF.